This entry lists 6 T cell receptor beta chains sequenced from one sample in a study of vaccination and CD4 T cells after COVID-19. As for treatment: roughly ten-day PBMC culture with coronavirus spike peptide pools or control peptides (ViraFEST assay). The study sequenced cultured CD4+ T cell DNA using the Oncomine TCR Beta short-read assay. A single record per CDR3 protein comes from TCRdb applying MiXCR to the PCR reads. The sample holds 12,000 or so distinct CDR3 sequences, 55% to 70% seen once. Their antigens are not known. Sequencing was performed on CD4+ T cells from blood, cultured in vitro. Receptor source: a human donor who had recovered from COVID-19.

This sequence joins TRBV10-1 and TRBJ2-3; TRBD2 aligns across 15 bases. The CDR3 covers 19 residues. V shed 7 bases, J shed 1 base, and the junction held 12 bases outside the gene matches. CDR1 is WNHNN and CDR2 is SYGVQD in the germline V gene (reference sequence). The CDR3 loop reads CASTALGTSGGFCTDTQYF. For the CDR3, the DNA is TGCGCCAGCACCGCCCTTGGGACTAGCGGGGGGTTTTGCACAGATACGCAGTATTTT.

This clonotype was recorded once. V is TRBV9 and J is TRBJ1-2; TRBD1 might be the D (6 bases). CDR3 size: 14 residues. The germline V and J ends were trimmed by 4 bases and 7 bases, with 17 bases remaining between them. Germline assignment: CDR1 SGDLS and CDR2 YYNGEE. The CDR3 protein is CASSPMGTGSGYTF. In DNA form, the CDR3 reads TGTGCCAGCAGCCCCATGGGCACAGGGTCTGGCTACACCTTC.

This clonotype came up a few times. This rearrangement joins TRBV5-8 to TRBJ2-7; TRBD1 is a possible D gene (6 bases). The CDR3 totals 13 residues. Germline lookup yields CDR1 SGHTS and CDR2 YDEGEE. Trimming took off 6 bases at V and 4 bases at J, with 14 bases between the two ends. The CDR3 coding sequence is TGTGCCAGCAAAACCGGGACAAGGTACGAGCAGTACTTC. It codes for CASKTGTRYEQYF. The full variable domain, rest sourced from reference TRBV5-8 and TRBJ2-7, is EAGVTQSPTHLIKTRGQQATLRCSPISGHTSVYWYQQALGLGLQFLLWYDEGEERNRGNFPPRFSGRQFPNYSSELNVNALELEDSALYLCASKTGTRYEQYFGPGTRLTVT.

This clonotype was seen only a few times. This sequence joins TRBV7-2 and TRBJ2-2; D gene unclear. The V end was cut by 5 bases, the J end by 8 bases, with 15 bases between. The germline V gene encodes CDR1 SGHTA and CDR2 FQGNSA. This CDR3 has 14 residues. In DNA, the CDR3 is TGTGCCAGCAGCACCGGGCCCGGAAGGGGGGAGCTGTTTTTT. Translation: CASSTGPGRGELFF.

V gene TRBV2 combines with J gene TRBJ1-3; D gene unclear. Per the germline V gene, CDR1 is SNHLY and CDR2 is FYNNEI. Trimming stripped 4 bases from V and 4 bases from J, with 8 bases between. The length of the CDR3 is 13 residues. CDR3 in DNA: TGTGCCAGCAGTGTAATTTCGGGAAACACCATATATTTT. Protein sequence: CASSVISGNTIYF.

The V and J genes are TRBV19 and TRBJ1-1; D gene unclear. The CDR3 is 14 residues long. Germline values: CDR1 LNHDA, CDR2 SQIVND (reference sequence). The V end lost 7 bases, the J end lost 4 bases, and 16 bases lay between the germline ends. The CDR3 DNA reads TGTGCCAGTATGACTGCGGAGGAGAGCACTGAAGCTTTCTTT. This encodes CASMTAEESTEAFF.